This TCR beta chain was documented in a study of early T cells in non-severe SARS-CoV-2 infection. Across the whole study: Chains stayed unpaired after sequencing of bulk RNA from unsorted whole blood. Study-level results: VDJdb matching favored anti-spike CD8 responses, missing private and CD4 specificities.

Germline V gene lookup returns CDR1 LNHDA and CDR2 SQIVND (reference sequence). The length of the CDR3 is 12 residues. V shed 4 bases, J shed 7 bases, and the junction held 2 bases outside the gene matches. On this clonotype itself: Its matching antigen is unknown.

Individual cDNA molecules carried attached unique molecular identifiers. TCRdb passed the 5' RACE reads through MiXCR, listing each CDR3 protein once. The sample comprises 100,000 to 120,000 distinct CDR3 sequences, roughly an eighth of which are singletons, and 3.5% to 4% rests with the top ten. This rearrangement joins TRBV19 to TRBJ1-2, with 8 bases that match TRBD1. The sample in question was whole blood, obtained at baseline. This TCR derives from an adult who was a healthcare worker with PCR-confirmed SARS-CoV-2 infection or an uninfected control (not recorded which). The CDR3 loop reads CASSTGGPGYTF. CDR3 coding DNA: TGTGCCAGTAGTACAGGGGGCCCTGGCTACACCTTC.